Presented here are 8 T cell receptor beta chains from one specimen sequenced in a study of cytomegalovirus exposure and HLA in healthy donors. A multiplex PCR was run with 60 Vbeta primers and 13 Jbeta primers. Method: immunoSEQ multiplex PCR; TCRdb's copy keeps in-frame clones and lacks some. The table lists 170,000 or so clones, around 79% of them singletons. Material for sequencing was PBMCs. These TCRs come from a middle-aged woman in good health and CMV-seronegative.

This chain joins TRBV19 and TRBJ1-3; D remains ambiguous. This CDR3 spans 17 amino acids. Trimming cost V 5 bases and J 0 bases, with 17 bases left between them. Germline V gives CDR1 LNHDA, CDR2 SQIVND (reference sequence). CDR3 residues: CASSPPGLSSSGNTIYF. In nucleotides, the CDR3 is TGTGCCAGTAGTCCACCCGGACTTTCGAGCTCTGGAAACACCATATATTTT.

The genes are TRBV27 and TRBJ1-4; D perhaps matches TRBD1 (6 bases). Germline V gene data show CDR1 as MNHEY and CDR2 as SMNVEV (reference sequence). The V gene lost 3 bases and the J gene lost 5 bases, with 10 bases spanning the gap. The CDR3 sequence is 14 residues long. The chain's CDR3 is CASSFDRTNEKLFF. The CDR3 nucleotides are TGTGCCAGCAGTTTCGACAGGACAAATGAAAAACTGTTTTTT.

CDR3 protein: CASSFPGQPKISAQHF. The DNA of the CDR3 is TGTGCCAGCAGTTTTCCGGGACAGCCGAAAATATCAGCCCAGCATTTT. The chain carries TRBV28 and TRBJ1-5; TRBD1 agrees at 7 bases. Germline V CDR1 and CDR2: MDHEN, SYDVKM. CDR3 size: 16 residues. The trim removed 3 bases at V and 11 bases at J, leaving 16 bases unmatched.

This clone occurred a few times. The V gene is TRBV6-6, the J gene TRBJ1-1; 11 bases fit TRBD1. Germline assignment: CDR1 MNHNY and CDR2 SVGAGI (reference sequence). V was pared by 2 bases and J by 4 bases, with 3 bases of the junction left unmatched. CDR3 length: 15 residues. The CDR3 DNA reads as TGTGCCAGCAGTTACCGGGGACAGGGGGGCACTGAAGCTTTCTTT. Translating it yields CASSYRGQGGTEAFF.

This rearrangement joins TRBV6-1 to TRBJ1-2; TRBD1 might be the D (5 bases). Germline CDR1 reads MNHNS; CDR2 reads SASEGT. Trimming took 6 bases from V and 2 from J, leaving 13 bases between them. The CDR3 spans 14 residues. In DNA form, the CDR3 reads TGTGCCAGCAGACCGCAGGGCTCCAACTATGGCTACACCTTC. Translated: CASRPQGSNYGYTF.

The chain uses TRBV11-3 and TRBJ2-3, with 7 bases aligning to TRBD2. Trimming removed 5 bases from V and 2 bases from J; junction bases left unmatched: 10. This CDR3 has 16 residues. The germline V gene encodes CDR1 SGHNT and CDR2 YENEEA. Here the CDR3 reads CASSLPWEGITDTQYF. The CDR3 region has the DNA TGTGCCAGCAGCCTCCCCTGGGAGGGAATCACAGATACGCAGTATTTT.

The chain combines TRBV27 with TRBJ2-7, with D possibly TRBD2 on 6 matching bases. The V end lost 1 base, the J end lost 3 bases, and 19 bases lay between the germline ends. This CDR3 is 17 amino acids long. The germline CDR1 and CDR2 sequences are MNHEY and SMNVEV (reference sequence). The CDR3 DNA follows: TGTGCCAGCAGTTTATGGGGCAGTCCCGGACTAAACTACGAGCAGTACTTC. Amino acid sequence: CASSLWGSPGLNYEQYF.

The chain employs TRBV7-2 and TRBJ1-5; D is undetermined. The germline V gene encodes CDR1 SGHTA and CDR2 FQGNSA. The V end lost 2 bases, the J end lost 4 bases, and 15 bases lay between the germline ends. The CDR3 runs to 16 residues. In nucleotides, the CDR3 is TGTGCCAGCAGCTTAAATCGAGGGATCGGAAATCAGCCCCAGCATTTT. Protein: CASSLNRGIGNQPQHF.